This T cell receptor beta chain came from a study of cytomegalovirus exposure and HLA in healthy donors (dated 2017 in TCRdb). With respect to the entire study: In an earlier analysis of approximately 640 of the donors, about 260 Gb of sequence data and approximately 100 million unique TCR beta sequences from about 179 million T cells were reported. All discovery cohort repertoires had been generated using a single sequencing platform. Donor age, sex, ethnicity and CMV serostatus were compiled together with the repertoire data. Because of strong linkage in the cohort, roughly five DR-DQ haplotypes were treated as single units for association and clustering. Rather than using new phenotypic data, the later analysis identified candidate immune exposures from TCR beta sequences and from how often those sequences occurred across donors. Around 320 gigabases of sequencing data and tens of millions of unique TCR sequences were included in an early release covering 550 to 650 HLA-typed donors. The study combined high-throughput TCR immunosequencing, statistical association of individual TCRs with disease status, and machine learning to predict cytomegalovirus infection status. The genetic ancestry cluster associated with self-reported Caucasian donors included 81% of the roughly 400 genotyped donors. The number of donors typed differed by locus, with about 629-630 for A, B, C, DRB1 and DQB1, around 560 for DQA1, 600 to 610 for DPA1, and 450 to 480 for DPB1. The T cell repertoires of some 670 subjects were profiled by immunosequencing and related to cytomegalovirus serostatus. HLA typing included class I and class II loci at four-digit resolution. A later genetic analysis used genome-wide SNP genotypes for 398 of the 666 donors, treating that subset as a discovery cohort. Across about 370 genotyped donors of the cohort, an average of about 200,000 unique TCR beta nucleotide sequences per donor were sequenced, and 15% to 20% of those sequences were non-productive. To study patterns of TCR occurrence, a later analysis re-analyzed previously published TCR beta repertoires from 666 donors and added high-resolution HLA genotyping. The study was designed to test whether signatures of past pathogen exposure could be identified by cataloging public T cell receptors. A separate validation cohort of 100 to 150 different subjects was used in addition to the 666-subject first cohort. An earlier analysis of around 580 of the donors used high-throughput TCR beta sequencing to judge whether each TCR beta V gene segment behaved as functional or pseudogenic.

The library relied on the immunoSEQ multiplex PCR assay. For the multiplex PCR, a mixture combining 60 forward primers for TCR Vbeta segments and 13 reverse primers for TCR Jbeta segments was used. The CDR3 region of rearranged TCR beta genes was amplified from genomic DNA by a multiplex PCR assay. The amplified TCR beta libraries were sequenced on the Illumina HiSeq System as 87-base-pair reads. In the authors' own workflow: A later analysis counted around 72 million unique TCR beta chains across the 650 to 800 repertoires, and around 12 million of these chains were shared by at least two donors. A nearest-neighbor algorithm error-corrected the raw reads and collapsed the reads into unique sequences, merging closely related sequences to remove PCR and sequencing errors. To assign V, D and J gene segments, CDR3 sequences were aligned to IMGT reference sequences. Each retained sequence needed at least a six-nucleotide match to both a V gene segment and a J gene segment. Rearrangements were classified as productive when the CDR3 lacked stop codons and remained in frame with V and J, and all other rearrangements were classified as non-productive. Following IMGT convention, CDR3 was defined as the stretch from the second conserved V-encoded cysteine to the conserved J-encoded phenylalanine. The earlier analysis of 500 to 750 of the donors excluded any sequence lacking an unambiguous match to a single V gene segment. An earlier analysis of over 450 of the donors classified V segments as functional when productive rearrangements were above 56.7% and as segregating when the standard deviation between donors was above 5%. To diagnose cytomegalovirus status from the catalog of TCR beta chain sequences, a statistical classification framework was built. In a later analysis, V and J genes were assigned by comparing TCR nucleotide sequences against IMGT/GENE-DB human TR gene sequences. A later analysis assigned CDR3 sequences and most-parsimonious VDJ recombination scenarios with the TCRdist pipeline. A later analysis defined each TCR beta chain by its CDR3 amino acid sequence plus V-gene family, and excluded reads lacking a unique V-gene family. As a way to deal with suspected cross-contamination and a sequencing artifact, a later analysis dropped hundreds of nucleotide sequences that were highly shared and had low generation probability. In a later analysis, a clonal expansion index was calculated for each public chain from normalized within-repertoire ranks of inferred template counts. In a later analysis, generation probabilities were computed using a VDJ recombination model fitted to out-of-frame rearrangements, and the results were checked against IGoR. Hypergeometric tests were used in a later analysis to score TCR-TCR, TCR-HLA and TCR-CMV co-occurrence, with a repertoire-size bias correction applied to the TCR pairs. In a later analysis, false discovery rates were estimated by permuting HLA or CMV assignments 20 times. In a later analysis, co-occurring TCRs were grouped with DBSCAN, and TCRdist sequence similarity was added when clustering was performed within HLA-allele-positive subsets. Repertoires with fewer than 30,000 or more than 120,000 public chains were left out of co-occurrence clustering, as were five repertoires with anomalous nucleotide sharing. Not all clones reach the TCRdb copy of this immuneACCESS table, which keeps in-frame sequences only. Checked studies attribute under half of the gap to unresolved V genes and leave the rest unexplained. That table furnishes V, J and clone size, whereas the DNA furnished D and trimming. The sample includes 120,000 or so clones, with roughly 80% observed a single time. The ten most abundant clones make up 1.8% of the sample.

The cohort was made up of hundreds of healthy bone marrow donors. Cohort members were all nominally healthy when sampled, although unrecorded immune exposures were likely present. The donor tested CMV seronegative and was one of the 352 seronegative cohort members. A peripheral blood sample was collected from each donor, and TCR beta sequencing was performed on peripheral blood mononuclear cells. Genomic DNA was extracted from the blood cell samples with the Qiagen DNeasy Blood Extraction Kit. Broader findings and caveats from the paper: In a later analysis, most CMV-associated TCR beta chains were found to appear HLA-restricted, with HLA associations seemingly driven largely by CMV exposure. A cluster of highly shared sequence variants was judged likely to represent a technical artifact of the sequencing pipeline. Several of the top co-occurrence clusters appeared to be linked to parvovirus B19, influenza, CMV and Epstein-Barr virus, according to a later analysis. In the study, 150 to 200 TCR beta chains were listed as associated with cytomegalovirus. Presence/absence analyses assumed roughly uniform sequencing depth across donors, an assumption that may not hold. Because counts were too low, some 16 rarely observed V segments, including chromosome 9 orphons, were excluded from the earlier analysis of some 540 of the donors. The only immune exposure information available for the cohort was CMV serostatus. While some public TCRs were present in many individuals, most TCR sequences turned up only very rarely across donors. Only TCR beta chains were sequenced in this cohort, and the absence of alpha or paired-chain data limited detectable features. V-gene and J-gene trimming of TCR beta chains was associated with a missense DCLRE1C variant in a later genetic analysis, and the association was replicated in an independent cohort. Because HLA typing was missing for some donors at each locus, association tests included only the typed subset. Cytomegalovirus status was reported to be diagnosed by the classifier with high specificity and sensitivity in both the original and validation cohorts. In vitro tests confirmed that a few of the cytomegalovirus-associated TCR beta chains recognize cytomegalovirus antigens. In a later analysis, HLA-associated TCR beta chains showed more clonal expansion and lower generation probabilities than non-associated chains that were equally common. Linkage disequilibrium might explain the correlated functional status among segregating V segments, but an unknown experimental factor could not be ruled out. At a false discovery rate of 0.05, a later analysis linked 15,000 to 20,000 TCR beta sequences to specific HLA alleles. Strong co-occurrence of HLA alleles, especially DR and DQ, made assigning TCR associations to individual alleles difficult. The authors suggested that the approach could potentially be extended to other disease states and immunological phenotypes. A further reported finding was that TCR beta sequences accurately predicted the HLA-A and HLA-B alleles for most subjects in the first cohort. In an earlier analysis of approximately 590 of the donors, most TCR beta V segments appeared in productive rearrangements about 87% or about 30% of the time, broadly matching IMGT annotations. According to a later genetic analysis, donors in an Asian-associated ancestry cluster had fewer N-insertions in productive TCRs than the approximately 630-donor mean. In a later analysis, the rate of TCR association differed among HLA loci, with DRB1 alleles having the most associated TCRs and HLA-C alleles having the fewest.

Remarks on this clone: It has no known antigen specificity. One base away there is no much larger clone; base qualities are not given.

The sequence derives from a man aged 18 to 30 in good health and CMV-seronegative. The sequenced sample consisted of PBMCs.

This receptor carries the CDR3 CASSYEGATNEKLFF. The DNA sequence is as follows: TGTGCCAGCAGTTATGAGGGGGCAACTAATGAAAAACTGTTTTTT. Recombination connected TRBV6-5 to TRBJ1-4; the D gene is possibly TRBD1, with 6 bases matching. The CDR3 sequence holds 15 residues, the cysteine and phenylalanine included. Kept here is only the CDR3 DNA, which spans 45 bases and is read in frame from base 1. V loses 3 bases, J loses 0 bases, and the germline ends lie 8 bases apart. Based on the germline V gene, the CDR1 and CDR2 sequences are MNHEY and SVGAGI.